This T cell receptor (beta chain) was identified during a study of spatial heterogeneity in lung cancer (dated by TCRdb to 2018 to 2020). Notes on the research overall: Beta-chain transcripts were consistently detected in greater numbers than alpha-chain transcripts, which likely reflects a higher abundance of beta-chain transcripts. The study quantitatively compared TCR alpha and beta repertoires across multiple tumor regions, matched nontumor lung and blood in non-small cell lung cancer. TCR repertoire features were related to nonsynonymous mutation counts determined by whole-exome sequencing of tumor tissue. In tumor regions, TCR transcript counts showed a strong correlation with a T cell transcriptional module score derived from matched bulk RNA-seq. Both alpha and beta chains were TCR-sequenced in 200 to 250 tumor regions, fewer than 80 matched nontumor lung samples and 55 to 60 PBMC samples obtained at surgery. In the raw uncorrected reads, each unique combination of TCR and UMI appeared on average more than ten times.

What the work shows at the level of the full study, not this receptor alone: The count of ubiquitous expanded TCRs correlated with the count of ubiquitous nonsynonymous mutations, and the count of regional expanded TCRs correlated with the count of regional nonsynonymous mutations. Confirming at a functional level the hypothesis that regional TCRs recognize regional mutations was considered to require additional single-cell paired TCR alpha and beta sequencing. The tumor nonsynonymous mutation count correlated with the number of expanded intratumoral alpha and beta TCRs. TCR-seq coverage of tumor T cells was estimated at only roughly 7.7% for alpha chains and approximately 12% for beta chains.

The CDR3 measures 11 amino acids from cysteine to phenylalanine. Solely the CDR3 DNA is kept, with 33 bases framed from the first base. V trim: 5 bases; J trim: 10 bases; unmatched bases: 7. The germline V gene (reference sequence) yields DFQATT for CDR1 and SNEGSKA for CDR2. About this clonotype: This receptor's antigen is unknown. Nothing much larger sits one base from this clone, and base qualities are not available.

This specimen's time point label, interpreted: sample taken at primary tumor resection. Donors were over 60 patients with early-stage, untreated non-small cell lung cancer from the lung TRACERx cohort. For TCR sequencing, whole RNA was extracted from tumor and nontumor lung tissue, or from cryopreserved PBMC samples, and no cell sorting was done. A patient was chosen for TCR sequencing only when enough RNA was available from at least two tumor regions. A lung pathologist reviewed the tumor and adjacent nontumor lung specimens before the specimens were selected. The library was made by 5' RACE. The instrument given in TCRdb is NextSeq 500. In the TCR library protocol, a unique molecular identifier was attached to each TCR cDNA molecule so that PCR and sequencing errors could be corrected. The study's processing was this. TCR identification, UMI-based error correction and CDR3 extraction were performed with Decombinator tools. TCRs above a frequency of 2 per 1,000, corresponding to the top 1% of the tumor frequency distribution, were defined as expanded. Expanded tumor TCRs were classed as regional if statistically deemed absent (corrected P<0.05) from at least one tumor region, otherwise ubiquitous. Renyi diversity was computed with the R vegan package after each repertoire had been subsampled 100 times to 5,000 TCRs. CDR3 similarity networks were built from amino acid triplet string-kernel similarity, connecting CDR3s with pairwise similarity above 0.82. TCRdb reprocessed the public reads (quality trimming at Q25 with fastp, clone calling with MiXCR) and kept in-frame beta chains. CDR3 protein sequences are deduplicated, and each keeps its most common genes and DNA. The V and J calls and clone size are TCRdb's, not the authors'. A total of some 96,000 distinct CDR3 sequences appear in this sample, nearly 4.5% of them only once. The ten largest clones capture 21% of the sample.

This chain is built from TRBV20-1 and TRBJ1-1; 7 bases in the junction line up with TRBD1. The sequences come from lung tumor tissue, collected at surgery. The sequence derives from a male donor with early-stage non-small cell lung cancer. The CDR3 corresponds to CSAFRQGVAFF. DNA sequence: TGCAGTGCTTTCCGACAGGGCGTAGCTTTCTTT.